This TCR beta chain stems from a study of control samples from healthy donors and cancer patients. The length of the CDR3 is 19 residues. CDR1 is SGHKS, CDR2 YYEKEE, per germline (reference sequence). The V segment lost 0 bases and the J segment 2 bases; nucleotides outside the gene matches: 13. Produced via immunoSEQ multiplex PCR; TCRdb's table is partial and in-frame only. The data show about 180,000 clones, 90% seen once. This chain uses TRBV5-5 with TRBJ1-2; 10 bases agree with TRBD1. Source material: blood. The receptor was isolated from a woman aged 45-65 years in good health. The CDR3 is CASSLGPPGQGRTNYGYTF. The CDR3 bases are TGTGCCAGCAGCTTGGGCCCGCCGGGACAGGGGAGGACCAACTATGGCTACACCTTC.